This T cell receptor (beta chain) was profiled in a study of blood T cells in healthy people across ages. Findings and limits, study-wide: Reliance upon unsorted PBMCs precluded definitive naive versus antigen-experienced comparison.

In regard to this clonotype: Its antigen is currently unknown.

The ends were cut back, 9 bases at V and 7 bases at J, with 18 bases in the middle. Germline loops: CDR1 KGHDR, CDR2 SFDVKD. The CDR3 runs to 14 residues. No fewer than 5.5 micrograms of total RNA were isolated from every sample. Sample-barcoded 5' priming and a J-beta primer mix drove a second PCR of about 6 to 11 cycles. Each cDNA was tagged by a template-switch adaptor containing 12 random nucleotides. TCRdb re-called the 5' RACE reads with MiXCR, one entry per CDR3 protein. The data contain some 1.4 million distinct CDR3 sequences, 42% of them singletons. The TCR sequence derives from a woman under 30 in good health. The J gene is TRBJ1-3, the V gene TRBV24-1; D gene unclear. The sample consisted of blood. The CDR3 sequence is CATVTRSGLNTIYF. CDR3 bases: TGTGCCACCGTCACGAGGTCGGGATTGAACACCATATATTTT.